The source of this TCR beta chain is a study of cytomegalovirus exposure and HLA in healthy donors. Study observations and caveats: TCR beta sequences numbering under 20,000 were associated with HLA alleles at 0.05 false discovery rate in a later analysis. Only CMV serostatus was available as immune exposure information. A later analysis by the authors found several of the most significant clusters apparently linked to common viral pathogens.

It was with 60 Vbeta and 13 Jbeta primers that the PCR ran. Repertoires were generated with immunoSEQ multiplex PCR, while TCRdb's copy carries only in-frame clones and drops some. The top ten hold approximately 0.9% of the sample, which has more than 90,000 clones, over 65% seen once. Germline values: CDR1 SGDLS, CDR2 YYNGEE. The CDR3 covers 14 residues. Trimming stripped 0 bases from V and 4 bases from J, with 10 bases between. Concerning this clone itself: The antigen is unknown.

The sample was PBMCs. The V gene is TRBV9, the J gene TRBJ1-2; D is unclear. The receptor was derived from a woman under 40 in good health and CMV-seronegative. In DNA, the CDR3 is TGTGCCAGCAGCGTAGATGAGGGAACCTATGGCTACACCTTC. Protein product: CASSVDEGTYGYTF.